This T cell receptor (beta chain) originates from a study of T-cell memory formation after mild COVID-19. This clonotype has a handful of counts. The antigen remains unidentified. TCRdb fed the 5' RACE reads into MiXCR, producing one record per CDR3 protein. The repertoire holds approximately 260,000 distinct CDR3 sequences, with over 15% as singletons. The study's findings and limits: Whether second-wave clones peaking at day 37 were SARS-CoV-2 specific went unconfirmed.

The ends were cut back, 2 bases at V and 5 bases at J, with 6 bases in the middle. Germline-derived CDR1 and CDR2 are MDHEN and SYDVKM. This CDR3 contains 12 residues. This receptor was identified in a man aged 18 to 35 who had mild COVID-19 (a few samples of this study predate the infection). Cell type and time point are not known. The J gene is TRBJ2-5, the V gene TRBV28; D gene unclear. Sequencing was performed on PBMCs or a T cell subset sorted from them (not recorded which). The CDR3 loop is CASSLPHETQYF. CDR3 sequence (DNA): TGTGCCAGCAGTTTACCCCATGAGACCCAGTACTTC.